This T cell receptor beta chain was identified in a study of shared clonotypes between healthy human individuals. Study-level results: Naive subsets generally had larger estimated richness than memory subsets. Sampling was confined to blood; repertoires within tissues likely differ.

For this clone: Its antigen is as yet unknown.

Assay: immunoSEQ multiplex PCR; the TCRdb copy retains only in-frame clones and omits some. Of 2 million to 2.5 million clones in the sample, roughly 93% were seen once. The V gene end was trimmed by 4 bases and the J gene end by 11 bases; junction bases not matched to a gene: 5. The CDR3 length is 11 residues. Germline values: CDR1 MDHEN, CDR2 SYDVKM. None of the donors, who were healthy HIV-negative adults, had recently had acute infections or vaccinations. Splitting of CD4+ cells produced CD45RA+ naive and CD45RA-negative memory subsets. Sequenced material: naive CD4+ T cells from PBMCs. Described subset: CD45RA+ positively selected. The TCR sequence derives from a man younger than 35 in good health. Some clones in this sample may be carry-over from other donors' samples. This chain joins TRBV28 and TRBJ2-7; TRBD1 matches 7 bases. The CDR3 bases are TGTGCCAGCAGTTCCCGACAGGGAGAGTACTTC. As protein: CASSSRQGEYF. Full variable domain (remainder filled in from reference TRBV28 and TRBJ2-7): DVKVTQSSRYLVKRTGEKVFLECVQDMDHENMFWYRQDPGLGLRLIYFSYDVKMKEKGDIPEGYSVSREKKERFSLILESASTNQTSMYLCASSSRQGEYFGPGTRLTVT.